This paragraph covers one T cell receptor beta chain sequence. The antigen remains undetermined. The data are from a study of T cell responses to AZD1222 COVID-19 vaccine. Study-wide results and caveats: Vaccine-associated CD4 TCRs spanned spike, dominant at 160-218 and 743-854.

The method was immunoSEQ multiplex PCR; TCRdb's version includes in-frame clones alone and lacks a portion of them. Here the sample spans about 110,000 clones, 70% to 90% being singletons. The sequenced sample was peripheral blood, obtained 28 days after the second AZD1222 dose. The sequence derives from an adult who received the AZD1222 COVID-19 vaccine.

The CDR3 here is CASRMGLHNSPLHF. Here the CDR3 DNA reads TGTGCCAGCAGGATGGGTTTACATAATTCACCCCTCCACTTT. The J gene is TRBJ1-6, the V gene TRBV28; D is undetermined. Trimming removed 6 bases at V and 5 bases at J, with 11 bases between. CDR1 is MDHEN, CDR2 SYDVKM, per germline. The CDR3 is made up of 14 amino acids.